These 15 T cell receptor beta chains originate from one sample sequenced in a study of beta chain features in type 1 diabetes. Study-level points and caveats: Type 1 diabetes patients showed a moderate but significant shortening of TCRB CDR3s in all four CD4+ subsets.

The investigators reverse transcribed all of the isolated RNA, so they sequenced expressed TCRB transcripts. The method was immunoSEQ multiplex PCR; TCRdb's version includes in-frame clones alone and lacks a portion of them. The sample includes about 700,000 clones, around an eighth seen only once; the top ten take about 0.02%. For these receptors, no antigen is known. Sequencing input: naive CD4+ T cells from blood. These receptors were obtained from a man aged 18 to 30 with type 1 diabetes.

The chain combines TRBV10-2 with TRBJ1-5; D is perhaps TRBD1 (5 bases). Trimming removed 1 base at V and 4 bases at J, with 14 bases between. In germline, CDR1 is WSHSY, CDR2 SAAADI. This CDR3 region has 16 residues. CDR3 DNA: TGCGCCAGCAGTGAGTTTGCGGGACCGTCGAATCAGCCCCAGCATTTT. Translating gives CASSEFAGPSNQPQHF.

V and J are TRBV7-8 and TRBJ2-7, with 8 bases aligning to TRBD1. With 5 bases clipped from V and 1 base from J, the junction kept 4 bases outside the gene matches. This CDR3 has 14 residues. The germline V gene has CDR1 SGHVS and CDR2 FQNEAQ. The CDR3 reads CASSQTGVSYEQYF. The CDR3 DNA is TGTGCCAGCAGCCAGACAGGGGTTTCCTACGAGCAGTACTTC.

The chain couples TRBV28 to TRBJ1-5; D is unclear. This CDR3 comprises 13 residues. The V end lost 7 bases, the J end lost 4 bases, and 11 bases lay between the germline ends. Germline V lookup: CDR1 MDHEN, CDR2 SYDVKM. In DNA form, the CDR3 reads TGTGCCAGCATAGGCCCACTTAATCAGCCCCAGCATTTT. Amino acid sequence: CASIGPLNQPQHF.

This clone has more than one count but fewer than ten. The chain uses TRBV29-1 and TRBJ2-1; D gene unclear. This CDR3 spans 12 amino acids. Trimming took 4 bases from V and 8 from J, leaving 12 bases between them. Germline values: CDR1 SQVTM, CDR2 ANQGSEA. The CDR3 region is CSVGGGIDEQFF. CDR3 bases: TGCAGCGTTGGTGGCGGTATCGATGAGCAGTTCTTC.

This clone occurred a few times. V gene TRBV6-5 combines with J gene TRBJ2-5, with 7 bases identical to TRBD1. Losses at the gene ends were 6 bases for V and 5 bases for J; bases not matched to a gene: 6. CDR1 and CDR2 from the germline V gene are MNHEY and SVGAGI. There are 13 residues in the CDR3. The CDR3 region has the DNA TGTGCCAGCAGGGGGACAGCCGGGGAGACCCAGTACTTC. This encodes CASRGTAGETQYF.

Only a few counts were recorded for this clone. The chain has TRBV5-4 and TRBJ2-7; D possibly corresponds to TRBD1 (6 bases). This CDR3 has 15 amino acids. The germline gives CDR1 SGHNT, CDR2 YYREEE (reference sequence). Trimming took 5 bases from V and 3 from J, leaving 18 bases between them. CDR3 DNA sequence: TGTGCCAGCAGAAGAGAGGGGGTTACCCGCTACGAGCAGTACTTC. It is translated as CASRREGVTRYEQYF.

Written as DNA, the CDR3 is TGTGCCAGCAGACCTCACAGGGGGTTGTATGGCTACACCTTC. The encoded protein is CASRPHRGLYGYTF. The chain joins TRBV6-5 to TRBJ1-2, with 8 bases lining up with TRBD1. Losses at the gene ends were 6 bases for V and 5 bases for J; bases not matched to a gene: 8. Germline V lookup: CDR1 MNHEY, CDR2 SVGAGI. There are 14 residues in the CDR3.

This clone showed up just a few times. Other DNA sequences from this sample encode an identical CDR3 as well. The chain employs TRBV30 and TRBJ2-2, with D hard to call. In germline, CDR1 is GTSNPN, CDR2 SVGIG (reference sequence). There are 12 residues in the CDR3. Trimming left V 5 bases short and J 5 bases short, with 9 bases between. CDR3 loop: CAWSPLTGELFF. In DNA, the CDR3 is TGTGCCTGGTCTCCTTTGACCGGGGAGCTGTTTTTT.

The chain links TRBV11-2 to TRBJ2-1; 8 positions match TRBD1. The CDR3 has 15 residues. In germline, CDR1 is SGHAT, CDR2 FQNNGV. Trimming at V came to 5 bases and at J to 2 bases, leaving 5 bases not matched to a gene. The CDR3 bases are TGTGCCAGCAGCCCAGGGACAGGCCCCTACAATGAGCAGTTCTTC. Translated: CASSPGTGPYNEQFF.

The J gene is TRBJ1-6, the V gene TRBV6-1; TRBD1 aligns across 7 bases. Germline V gene sequence: CDR1 MNHNS, CDR2 SASEGT. The CDR3 contains 15 residues. V shed 8 bases, J shed 3 bases, and the junction held 7 bases outside the gene matches. This CDR3 is CASGRDSGYNSPLHF. The DNA of the CDR3 is TGTGCCAGCGGCCGGGACAGCGGCTATAATTCACCCCTCCACTTT.

This clone was recorded at least ten times. The chain is built from TRBV7-9 and TRBJ2-7; D call uncertain. Germline V CDR1 and CDR2: SEHNR, FQNEAQ (reference sequence). CDR3 length: 12 amino acids. Trimming removed 8 bases from V and 7 bases from J, with 15 bases in between. CDR3 loop: CASANPGLEQYF. The CDR3 region has the DNA TGTGCCAGCGCCAATCCCGGCTTGGAGCAGTACTTC.

This clone has just a few counts. The chain employs TRBV30 and TRBJ1-2; D is ambiguous. V was trimmed by 4 bases and J by 4 bases, leaving 16 bases between them. The CDR3 extends over 14 amino acids. The germline CDR1 and CDR2 sequences are GTSNPN and SVGIG (reference sequence). The CDR3 loop reads CAWMPFATSYGYTF. In DNA form, the CDR3 reads TGTGCCTGGATGCCCTTTGCCACTTCCTATGGCTACACCTTC.

The chain joins TRBV6-5 to TRBJ1-2, with TRBD1 identical over 7 bases. The CDR3 contains 12 residues. The germline CDR1 and CDR2 sequences are MNHEY and SVGAGI. J gave up 6 bases and V 6 bases, and 4 bases lay outside the gene matches. DNA of the CDR3: TGTGCCAGCAGGGGGACAGCCGATGGCTACACCTTC. It codes for CASRGTADGYTF.

Only a few counts were recorded for this clone. The chain uses TRBV30 and TRBJ1-1; possibly TRBD1 for D (6 bases). The CDR3 is 13 residues long. CDR1 is GTSNPN, CDR2 SVGIG, per germline (reference sequence). V lost 2 bases and J lost 7, with 14 bases in between. The CDR3 sequence: CAWSYGVGGEAFF. The DNA of the CDR3 is TGTGCCTGGAGTTATGGGGTAGGGGGTGAAGCTTTCTTT.

The chain combines TRBV27 with TRBJ2-5, with no clear D. Per germline, CDR1 MNHEY and CDR2 SMNVEV (reference sequence). This CDR3 spans 13 amino acids. V lost 4 bases and J 2 bases, leaving 8 bases between the germline ends. The CDR3 spells CASSWAYQETQYF. The CDR3 DNA follows: TGTGCCAGCAGTTGGGCATATCAAGAGACCCAGTACTTC.